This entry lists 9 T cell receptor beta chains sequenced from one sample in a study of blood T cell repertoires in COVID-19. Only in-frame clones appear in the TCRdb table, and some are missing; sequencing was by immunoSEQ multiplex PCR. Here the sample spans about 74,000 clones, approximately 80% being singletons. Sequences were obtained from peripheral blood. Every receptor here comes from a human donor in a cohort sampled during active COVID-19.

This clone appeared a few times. The CDR3 spells CASNRDRGNTEAFF. CDR3 DNA sequence: TGCGCCAGCAATCGGGACAGGGGGAACACTGAAGCTTTCTTT. The chain carries TRBV5-1 and TRBJ1-1; 10 nucleotides agree with TRBD1. The CDR3 totals 14 residues. CDR1 and CDR2 from the germline V gene are SGHRS and YFSETQ. V was pared by 6 bases and J by 1 base, with 3 bases of the junction left unmatched.

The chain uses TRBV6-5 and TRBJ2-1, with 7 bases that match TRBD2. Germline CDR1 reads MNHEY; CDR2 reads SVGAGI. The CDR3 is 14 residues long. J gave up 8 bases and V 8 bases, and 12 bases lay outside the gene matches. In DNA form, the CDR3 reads TGTGCCAGCGGAGCGGGATTCTTGGTCGATGAGCAGTTCTTC. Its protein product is CASGAGFLVDEQFF.

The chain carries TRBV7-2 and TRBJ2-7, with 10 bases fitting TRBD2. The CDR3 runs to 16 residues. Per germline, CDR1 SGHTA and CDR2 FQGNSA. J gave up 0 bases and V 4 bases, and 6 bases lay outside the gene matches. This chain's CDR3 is CASSWAGTSVSYEQYF. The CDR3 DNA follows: TGTGCCAGCAGCTGGGCCGGGACTAGCGTCTCCTACGAGCAGTACTTC.

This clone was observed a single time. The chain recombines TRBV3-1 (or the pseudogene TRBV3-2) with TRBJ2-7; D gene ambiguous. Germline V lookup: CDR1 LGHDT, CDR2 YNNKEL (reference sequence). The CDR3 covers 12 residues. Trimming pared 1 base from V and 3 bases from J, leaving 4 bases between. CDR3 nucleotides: TGTGCCAGCAGCCAAGCCGTCTACGAGCAGTACTTC. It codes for CASSQAVYEQYF.

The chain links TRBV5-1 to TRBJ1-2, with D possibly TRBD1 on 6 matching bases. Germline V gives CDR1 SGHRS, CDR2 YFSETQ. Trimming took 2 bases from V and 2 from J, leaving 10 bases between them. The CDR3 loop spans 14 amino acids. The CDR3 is CASSFQGPNYGYTF. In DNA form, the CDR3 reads TGCGCCAGCAGCTTTCAGGGGCCGAACTATGGCTACACCTTC.

The CDR3 loop is CAISEGLAGWTDTQYF. The DNA of the CDR3 is TGTGCCATCAGTGAGGGACTAGCGGGATGGACAGATACGCAGTATTTT. This chain joins TRBV10-3 and TRBJ2-3, with 12 nucleotides matching TRBD2. Germline V gives CDR1 ENHRY, CDR2 SYGVKD. There are 16 residues in the CDR3. V lost 2 bases to trimming and J lost 3 bases; unmatched junction nucleotides: 3.

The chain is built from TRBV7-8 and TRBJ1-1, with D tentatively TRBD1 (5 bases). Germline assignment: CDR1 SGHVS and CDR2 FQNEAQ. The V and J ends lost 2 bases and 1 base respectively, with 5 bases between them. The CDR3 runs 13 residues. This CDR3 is CASSLTGNTEAFF. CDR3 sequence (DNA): TGTGCCAGCAGCTTAACAGGGAACACTGAAGCTTTCTTT.

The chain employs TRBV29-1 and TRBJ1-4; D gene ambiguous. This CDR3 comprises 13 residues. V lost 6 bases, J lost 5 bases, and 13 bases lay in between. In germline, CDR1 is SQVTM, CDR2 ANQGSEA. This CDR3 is CSVGESSNEKLFF. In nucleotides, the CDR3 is TGCAGCGTCGGGGAATCGAGCAATGAAAAACTGTTTTTT. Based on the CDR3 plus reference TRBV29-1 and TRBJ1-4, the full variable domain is SAVISQKPSRDICQRGTSLTIQCQVDSQVTMMFWYRQQPGQSLTLIATANQGSEATYESGFVIDKFPISRPNLTFSTLTVSNMSPEDSSIYLCSVGESSNEKLFFGSGTQLSVL.

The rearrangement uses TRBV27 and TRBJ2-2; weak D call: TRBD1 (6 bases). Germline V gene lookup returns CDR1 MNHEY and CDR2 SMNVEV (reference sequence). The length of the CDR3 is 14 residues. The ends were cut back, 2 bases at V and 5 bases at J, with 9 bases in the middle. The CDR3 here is CASSLTGWTGELFF. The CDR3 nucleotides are TGTGCCAGCAGTTTAACAGGGTGGACCGGGGAGCTGTTTTTT.